The entry that follows covers one T cell receptor beta chain sequence. CDR3 size: 14 residues. Deletions cut 5 bases from V and 1 base from J, with 9 bases between. Germline V lookup: CDR1 SGHTA, CDR2 FQGTGA. This sample is drawn from a study of identical twins. A universal primer site came from template switching; cDNA carried unique molecular identifiers. TCRdb independently ran MiXCR on the 5' RACE reads; one entry per CDR3 protein. Here the sample spans some 690,000 distinct CDR3 sequences, 21% being singletons. These data were also reused for a study on T cells expressing NK-cell markers. From that paper: In several experiments, sorting was restricted to alpha-beta TCR T cells by an anti-gamma-delta TCR antibody. A handful of donors showed these clonotypes also leading the CD3+CD56-NKG2C+ fraction.

The receptor was isolated from a woman under 30 in good health. Sequencing input: PBMCs. The gene calls are TRBV7-3 and TRBJ2-1, with unresolved D. CDR3 DNA: TGTGCCAGCAGCAAGACGAGTTCCTACAATGAGCAGTTCTTC. It yields the protein CASSKTSSYNEQFF.